One sample yielded the 22 T cell receptor beta chains listed below, sequenced in a study of graft-versus-host responses after intestinal transplantation. Only in-frame clones appear in the TCRdb table, and some are missing; sequencing was by immunoSEQ multiplex PCR. Of tens of thousands of clones in the sample, about 89% were seen once. Material: PBMCs, obtained roughly 300 days after intestinal transplant. The receptor source for this set is a human patient who received an intestinal transplant, so some T cells may come from the graft donor.

V is TRBV7-9 and J is TRBJ2-4; TRBD1 matches 9 bases. The CDR3 extends over 18 amino acids. The trim removed 4 bases at V and 1 base at J, leaving 11 bases unmatched. The germline gives CDR1 SEHNR, CDR2 FQNEAQ (reference sequence). The CDR3 nucleotides are TGTGCCAGCAGCTCCCCGGGGACAGGGAATCCTGCCAAAAACATTCAGTACTTC. This gives the protein CASSSPGTGNPAKNIQYF.

The V gene is TRBV4-1, the J gene TRBJ1-2, with D unclear. The germline V and J ends were trimmed by 0 bases and 4 bases, with 3 bases remaining between them. This CDR3 is 12 amino acids long. Germline lookup yields CDR1 MGHRA and CDR2 YSYEKL. CDR3 nucleotide sequence: TGCGCCAGCAGCCAAGAAGGCTATGGCTACACCTTC. Translation: CASSQEGYGYTF.

This clone was seen just once. V is TRBV12-5 and J is TRBJ2-5, with 7 positions matching TRBD1. V shed 2 bases, J shed 0 bases, and the junction held 12 bases outside the gene matches. Germline V gene sequence: CDR1 LGHNT, CDR2 FRNRAP. The CDR3 covers 18 residues. CDR3 residues: CASGLSRQGGRYQETQYF. The CDR3 coding sequence is TGTGCTAGTGGTTTGTCCCGACAGGGTGGTAGGTACCAAGAGACCCAGTACTTC.

The V gene is TRBV28, the J gene TRBJ2-7, with 11 bases that match TRBD1. J was trimmed by 2 bases and V by 6 bases; bases with no gene match: 12. This CDR3 is built from 17 residues. CDR1 MDHEN and CDR2 SYDVKM come from the germline V gene. This CDR3 reads CASSGSPPGQGAYEQYF. As DNA, the CDR3 is TGTGCCAGCAGCGGGTCGCCACCGGGACAGGGGGCCTACGAGCAGTACTTC.

This chain links TRBV2 with TRBJ1-1, with D possibly matching TRBD1 (5 bases). The V and J ends lost 6 bases and 7 bases respectively, with 9 bases between them. The CDR3 extends over 11 amino acids. The germline V gene encodes CDR1 SNHLY and CDR2 FYNNEI. The CDR3: CASSTGFEAFF. CDR3 in DNA: TGTGCCAGCAGCACAGGTTTTGAAGCTTTCTTT. Full variable domain (rest looked up from reference TRBV2 and TRBJ1-1): EPEVTQTPSHQVTQMGQEVILRCVPISNHLYFYWYRQILGQKVEFLVSFYNNEISEKSEIFDDQFSVERPDGSNFTLKIRSTKLEDSAMYFCASSTGFEAFFGQGTRLTVV.

This clone showed up just a few times. This chain joins TRBV6-6 and TRBJ2-7, with TRBD1 matching over 7 bases. V trimming: 6 bases; J trimming: 4 bases; junction bases outside the gene matches: 6. Germline V gene sequence: CDR1 MNHNY, CDR2 SVGAGI (reference sequence). The CDR3 has 13 residues. The CDR3 DNA reads TGTGCCAGCAGGCCGGGACAGTTGTACGAGCAGTACTTC. It yields the protein CASRPGQLYEQYF.

V gene TRBV6-5 combines with J gene TRBJ2-5; D is perhaps TRBD1 or TRBD2 (5 bases each). Per the germline V gene, CDR1 is MNHEY and CDR2 is SVGAGI. The CDR3 loop spans 15 amino acids. V dropped 2 bases and J dropped 5 bases, with 15 bases sitting between them. The CDR3 loop is CASSYRGSVWETQYF. The DNA of the CDR3 is TGTGCCAGCAGTTACCGGGGCTCGGTATGGGAGACCCAGTACTTC.

This clone has only one observation. The chain is built from TRBV4-1 and TRBJ1-2; possible D gene TRBD1, 5 bases. The CDR3 loop spans 15 amino acids. Germline V gene data show CDR1 as MGHRA and CDR2 as YSYEKL. V was clipped by 1 base and J by 3 bases, with 12 bases between them. The CDR3 nucleotides are TGCGCCAGCAGCCAAGCAACTACAGGATACTATGGCTACACCTTC. This gives the protein CASSQATTGYYGYTF.

The rearrangement links TRBV18 to TRBJ1-2; D is uncertain. CDR1 is KGHSH and CDR2 is LQKENI in the germline V gene. CDR3 length equals 11 residues. V dropped 6 bases and J dropped 4 bases, with 6 bases sitting between them. CDR3 sequence reads: CASSSSYGYTF. The CDR3 DNA reads TGTGCCAGCTCGTCCTCCTATGGCTACACCTTC.

J is TRBJ2-7 and V is TRBV7-3; D perhaps matches TRBD2 (5 bases). Trimming left V 2 bases short and J 2 bases short, with 13 bases between. CDR3 size: 15 residues. Germline V gene lookup returns CDR1 SGHTA and CDR2 FQGTGA. As DNA, the CDR3 is TGTGCCAGCAGCTTAGGGCGGGCACCGGCCTACGAGCAGTACTTC. Protein product: CASSLGRAPAYEQYF.

V usage is TRBV5-1 and J usage is TRBJ2-3; tentatively, D is TRBD2 (5 bases). The CDR3 covers 15 residues. V dropped 0 bases and J dropped 6 bases, with 14 bases sitting between them. The germline V gene has CDR1 SGHRS and CDR2 YFSETQ. The CDR3 nucleotides read TGCGCCAGCAGCTTGGAGCGGCTAGCATCGGATACGCAGTATTTT. Translated: CASSLERLASDTQYF.

This chain joins TRBV18 and TRBJ2-1; 10 bases match TRBD2. In germline, CDR1 is KGHSH, CDR2 LQKENI. V shed 0 bases, J shed 6 bases, and the junction held 11 bases outside the gene matches. The CDR3 sequence is 18 residues long. The CDR3 DNA reads TGTGCCAGCTCACCACCGGGGCTAGCGGGAGCATACGGCAATGAGCAGTTCTTC. Its translation: CASSPPGLAGAYGNEQFF.

The V call is TRBV4-1, the J call TRBJ2-1; 10 bases match TRBD1. The germline V gene encodes CDR1 MGHRA and CDR2 YSYEKL. Trimming cost V 0 bases and J 8 bases; bases outside gene matches: 4. The CDR3 length is 15 residues. The CDR3 protein is CASSQDPGTGDEQFF. The CDR3 DNA reads as TGCGCCAGCAGCCAAGATCCCGGGACAGGGGATGAGCAGTTCTTC.

The genes are TRBV7-2 and TRBJ2-2; D is undetermined. This CDR3 region has 14 residues. Trimming removed 2 bases at V and 7 bases at J, with 11 bases between. Germline CDR1 reads SGHTA; CDR2 reads FQGNSA. This CDR3 is CASSLTPSIGELFF. Written as DNA, the CDR3 is TGTGCCAGCAGCTTAACCCCCTCGATCGGGGAGCTGTTTTTT.

V is TRBV7-2 and J is TRBJ2-5; 11 bases agree with TRBD1. The germline V gene has CDR1 SGHTA and CDR2 FQGNSA. CDR3 size: 16 residues. The trim removed 3 bases at V and 4 bases at J, leaving 7 bases unmatched. The DNA of the CDR3 is TGTGCCAGCAGCTTGCCTAGTGGGACAGGGGGAGAGACCCAGTACTTC. Residues: CASSLPSGTGGETQYF. Full variable domain (missing parts from reference TRBV7-2 and TRBJ2-5): GAGVSQSPSNKVTEKGKDVELRCDPISGHTALYWYRQSLGQGLEFLIYFQGNSAPDKSGLPSDRFSAERTGGSVSTLTIQRTQQEDSAVYLCASSLPSGTGGETQYFGPGTRLLVL.

J is TRBJ2-1 and V is TRBV11-2; 11 bases agree with TRBD2. Germline lookup yields CDR1 SGHAT and CDR2 FQNNGV. The trim removed 5 bases at V and 10 bases at J, leaving 10 bases unmatched. The CDR3 has 15 amino acids. The CDR3 coding sequence is TGTGCCAGCAGCAAAGAAGTAGCGGGGGGGCAAGAGCAGTTCTTC. This sequence encodes CASSKEVAGGQEQFF.

The V call is TRBV4-2, the J call TRBJ2-1; tentative D call: TRBD1 (6 bases). Per germline, CDR1 LGHNA and CDR2 YNFKEQ. V lost 3 bases and J lost 6, with 12 bases in between. CDR3 size: 14 residues. The DNA for the CDR3 is TGTGCCAGCAGCCACGTCCGAGGGGGCAATGAGCAGTTCTTC. Protein sequence: CASSHVRGGNEQFF.

V gene TRBV7-2 combines with J gene TRBJ2-7; D possibly corresponds to TRBD1 (6 bases). The CDR3 loop spans 13 amino acids. V was cut by 1 base and J by 6 bases, with 10 bases left in between. From germline, CDR1 is SGHTA and CDR2 FQGNSA. For the CDR3, the DNA is TGTGCCAGCAGCTTAGACAGGGTGGGCGAGCAGTACTTC. Amino acids: CASSLDRVGEQYF.

The chain uses TRBV5-1 and TRBJ2-7; D not certain. Germline V gene sequence: CDR1 SGHRS, CDR2 YFSETQ. This CDR3 is 12 amino acids long. V was shortened by 1 base and J by 3 bases, with 5 bases between the two germline ends. CDR3 in amino acids: CASSLPGYEQYF. The CDR3 DNA is TGCGCCAGCAGCTTGCCAGGCTACGAGCAGTACTTC.

This clone was recorded only once. The rearrangement joins TRBV27 to TRBJ1-6; maybe TRBD1 (5 bases). Germline V gene sequence: CDR1 MNHEY, CDR2 SMNVEV (reference sequence). The V end was cut by 3 bases, the J end by 6 bases, with 9 bases between. CDR3 length equals 14 residues. CDR3: CASSFTGLNSPLHF. Here the CDR3 DNA reads TGTGCCAGCAGTTTCACAGGTCTTAATTCACCCCTCCACTTT.

This clone has a single count. The chain carries TRBV14 and TRBJ2-7; D gene ambiguous. CDR3 size: 15 residues. V was cut by 3 bases and J by 2 bases, with 14 bases left in between. CDR1 is SGHDN, CDR2 FVKESK, per germline. This CDR3 is CASSHLEANPYEQYF. The CDR3 coding sequence is TGTGCCAGCAGCCACCTCGAGGCGAACCCCTACGAGCAGTACTTC.

The chain has TRBV6-5 and TRBJ2-3; 11 bases are shared with TRBD1. CDR3 length: 14 amino acids. Germline CDR1 is MNHEY and CDR2 is SVGAGI. V was pared by 5 bases and J by 5 bases, with 3 bases of the junction left unmatched. CDR3 DNA: TGTGCCAGCAGTCGGACAGGGGGCTTAGATACGCAGTATTTT. It codes for CASSRTGGLDTQYF.